This is a list of T cell receptor beta chains from one sample in a study of shared clonotypes between healthy human individuals. Clones were read by immunoSEQ multiplex PCR, and TCRdb kept only the in-frame ones, dropping some. The table has over 2,000,000 clones, approximately 92% seen once. The specimen was naive CD8+ T cells from PBMCs. These receptors all come from a man between 18 and 29 years old in good health. Some clones in this sample may be carry-over from other donors' samples. The CDR3 runs from the conserved cysteine through the conserved F or W. A D gene is named only where the DNA matches it firmly. Rows may omit the clone size; those that give it use once, few, many or a size class.

V: TRBV30; D: NA; size: NA; J: TRBJ2-7; CDR3: CACDAGSYEQYF; DNA: TGTGCCTGCGACGCGGGTTCCTACGAGCAGTACTTC
V: TRBV19; D: NA; size: NA; J: TRBJ2-3; CDR3: CASRGTNLSTDTQYF; DNA: TGTGCCAGTCGGGGTACTAACCTTTCCACAGATACGCAGTATTTT
V: TRBV5-5; D: NA; size: once; J: TRBJ2-7; CDR3: CASSLRLESVEQYF; DNA: TGTGCCAGCAGCTTGAGATTAGAGTCTGTCGAGCAGTACTTC
V: TRBV11-2; D: NA; size: NA; J: TRBJ2-1; CDR3: CASSPGGGEQFF; DNA: TGTGCCAGCAGCCCTGGGGGTGGTGAGCAGTTCTTC
V: TRBV4-3; D: NA; size: NA; J: TRBJ2-3; CDR3: CASSPRGGGGADTQYF; DNA: TGCGCCAGCAGCCCGAGGGGGGGCGGGGGCGCAGATACGCAGTATTTT
V: TRBV7-9; D: NA; size: NA; J: TRBJ2-1; CDR3: CASSWAYVRQSSYNEQFF; DNA: TGTGCCAGCAGCTGGGCGTATGTGCGGCAGAGCTCCTACAATGAGCAGTTCTTC
V: TRBV5-1; D: NA; size: NA; J: TRBJ2-4; CDR3: CASSLAASSIQYF; DNA: TGCGCCAGCAGCTTGGCGGCCAGTAGCATTCAGTACTTC
V: TRBV30; D: TRBD1; size: NA; J: TRBJ1-2; CDR3: CAWSGFKEGQFGYTF; DNA: TGTGCCTGGAGTGGATTTAAGGAGGGACAGTTTGGCTACACCTTC
V: TRBV4-3; D: TRBD2; size: NA; J: TRBJ2-2; CDR3: CASSQGGAGGPGAGELFF; DNA: TGCGCCAGCAGCCAAGGAGGAGCGGGAGGCCCGGGGGCCGGGGAGCTGTTTTTT
V: TRBV19; D: NA; size: NA; J: TRBJ1-2; CDR3: CASSGKVGLLHYGYTF; DNA: TGTGCCAGTAGTGGCAAGGTCGGGTTGTTGCACTATGGCTACACCTTC
V: TRBV30; D: NA; size: NA; J: TRBJ2-7; CDR3: CACRGLRDPQTIYEQYF; DNA: TGTGCCTGTAGGGGCCTAAGGGACCCCCAAACTATCTACGAGCAGTACTTC
V: TRBV6-6; D: NA; size: once; J: TRBJ2-3; CDR3: CASREETVLDTQYF; DNA: TGTGCCAGCAGGGAGGAAACCGTCTTGGATACGCAGTATTTT
V: TRBV7-9; D: NA; size: NA; J: TRBJ2-6; CDR3: CASSLDPSSTVSGANVLTF; DNA: TGTGCCAGCAGCTTAGATCCTTCTTCTACAGTTTCTGGGGCCAACGTCCTGACTTTC
V: TRBV6-5; D: NA; size: NA; J: TRBJ1-5; CDR3: CASSSNPLNNQHF; DNA: TGTGCCAGCAGTTCAAACCCTCTCAATAACCAGCATTTT
V: TRBV19; D: NA; size: NA; J: TRBJ2-7; CDR3: CASSMGLGVGAHPYEQYF; DNA: TGTGCCAGTAGTATGGGGCTCGGGGTAGGGGCTCACCCCTACGAGCAGTACTTC
V: TRBV15; D: NA; size: NA; J: TRBJ1-5; CDR3: CATSRERGSNQPQHF; DNA: TGTGCCACCAGCAGAGAACGAGGGAGCAATCAGCCCCAGCATTTT
V: TRBV30; D: NA; size: NA; J: TRBJ2-7; CDR3: CAWRVDFYEQYF; DNA: TGTGCCTGGAGAGTGGACTTCTACGAGCAGTACTTC
V: TRBV6-5; D: TRBD1; size: NA; J: TRBJ2-3; CDR3: CASSYSGQGADTQYF; DNA: TGTGCCAGCAGTTACTCGGGACAGGGGGCAGATACGCAGTATTTT
V: TRBV9; D: NA; size: NA; J: TRBJ2-1; CDR3: CASSPGESSYNEQFF; DNA: TGTGCCAGCAGCCCAGGGGAAAGCTCCTACAATGAGCAGTTCTTC
V: TRBV9; D: TRBD2; size: NA; J: TRBJ2-3; CDR3: CASSVLTSGNADTQYF; DNA: TGTGCCAGCAGCGTACTGACTAGCGGGAACGCAGATACGCAGTATTTT
V: TRBV27; D: TRBD1; size: NA; J: TRBJ2-1; CDR3: CASSPHRQGFPNNEQFF; DNA: TGTGCCAGCAGTCCCCACCGACAGGGGTTCCCCAACAATGAGCAGTTCTTC
V: TRBV7-2; D: NA; size: NA; J: TRBJ1-2; CDR3: CASSYDRSDYGYTF; DNA: TGTGCCAGCAGCTACGACAGGAGTGACTATGGCTACACCTTC
V: TRBV5-1; D: NA; size: NA; J: TRBJ2-1; CDR3: CASSLGVHYSAGIVDEQFF; DNA: TGCGCCAGCAGCTTGGGGGTCCACTACAGCGCCGGAATTGTGGATGAGCAGTTCTTC
V: TRBV11-2; D: TRBD2; size: NA; J: TRBJ2-7; CDR3: CASSLSGSPTYEQYF; DNA: TGTGCCAGCAGCCTAAGCGGGAGCCCCACCTACGAGCAGTACTTC
V: TRBV19; D: NA; size: NA; J: TRBJ2-1; CDR3: CASPDPPFLGHEQFF; DNA: TGTGCCAGTCCCGACCCCCCGTTTTTGGGGCATGAGCAGTTCTTC
V: TRBV2; D: NA; size: NA; J: TRBJ2-2; CDR3: CASSDSAANTGELFF; DNA: TGTGCCAGCAGTGATTCTGCTGCAAACACCGGGGAGCTGTTTTTT
V: TRBV5-5; D: NA; size: NA; J: TRBJ2-7; CDR3: CASSSAGKGPYEQYF; DNA: TGTGCCAGCAGCTCGGCCGGGAAGGGGCCCTACGAGCAGTACTTC
V: TRBV6-6; D: NA; size: NA; J: TRBJ1-1; CDR3: CASSYVTQGNTEAFF; DNA: TGTGCCAGCAGTTACGTAACCCAGGGGAACACTGAAGCTTTCTTT
V: TRBV6-5; D: NA; size: once; J: TRBJ2-7; CDR3: CASSYSNNYEQYF; DNA: TGTGCCAGCAGTTACTCAAACAACTACGAGCAGTACTTC
V: TRBV11-2; D: TRBD2; size: NA; J: TRBJ2-1; CDR3: CASSLGIRRSGGYNEQFF; DNA: TGTGCCAGCAGCTTAGGTATTCGGCGTAGCGGGGGTTACAATGAGCAGTTCTTC
V: TRBV11-2; D: NA; size: once; J: TRBJ2-2; CDR3: CASSLVVGRYGELFF; DNA: TGTGCCAGCAGCTTAGTGGTAGGCCGGTACGGGGAGCTGTTTTTT
V: TRBV28; D: NA; size: NA; J: TRBJ1-5; CDR3: CASSFRGGGQPQHF; DNA: TGTGCCAGCAGTTTTCGAGGGGGAGGACAGCCCCAGCATTTT
V: TRBV7-6; D: TRBD2; size: NA; J: TRBJ2-1; CDR3: CASSPGLAPNNEQFF; DNA: TGTGCCAGCAGCCCCGGACTAGCGCCGAACAATGAGCAGTTCTTC
V: TRBV11-2; D: TRBD2; size: NA; J: TRBJ2-1; CDR3: CASSLLAGSYNEQFF; DNA: TGTGCCAGCAGCTTACTAGCGGGCTCCTACAATGAGCAGTTCTTC
V: TRBV6-6; D: NA; size: once; J: TRBJ1-1; CDR3: CASSYTREGLFTEAFF; DNA: TGTGCCAGCAGTTACACGAGAGAGGGACTTTTCACTGAAGCTTTCTTT
V: TRBV6-6; D: NA; size: NA; J: TRBJ2-7; CDR3: CASSYSRPGDSYEQYF; DNA: TGTGCCAGCAGTTACTCGAGGCCAGGGGACTCCTACGAGCAGTACTTC
V: TRBV28; D: NA; size: once; J: TRBJ2-2; CDR3: CASSIDQGFLGELFF; DNA: TGTGCCAGCAGTATAGATCAGGGGTTTCTCGGGGAGCTGTTTTTT